There are a few counts of the clone carrying this T cell receptor (beta chain). This specimen belongs to a study of blood T cells in healthy people across ages. With a J-beta primer mix and a sample-barcoded 5' primer, a second PCR ran about 6 to 11 cycles. TCRdb re-called the 5' RACE reads through MiXCR, storing one row per CDR3 protein. Of just over 1 million distinct CDR3 sequences in the sample, less than 50% are singletons; the top ten hold under 20%. Material for sequencing was blood. This sequence was found in a woman aged 55 to 70 in good health.

This chain's CDR3 is CSANERQETQYF. CDR3 nucleotide sequence: TGCAGTGCTAATGAGCGGCAAGAGACCCAGTACTTC. The chain employs TRBV20-1 and TRBJ2-5; tentative D call: TRBD2 (5 bases). Per the germline V gene, CDR1 is DFQATT and CDR2 is SNEGSKA (reference sequence). V was clipped by 4 bases and J by 2 bases, with 8 bases between them. CDR3 length: 12 amino acids.